This TCR beta chain was sequenced in a study of T-cell memory formation after mild COVID-19. Study-wide background: In these data, TCR clusters were largely donor specific.

V was cut by 6 bases and J by 0 bases, with 10 bases left in between. The CDR3 extends over 14 amino acids. Employing constant-segment primers, 5'RACE generated TCR alpha and TCR beta cDNA libraries bearing sample barcodes and UMIs. MiXCR was run by TCRdb on the 5' RACE reads, yielding one entry per CDR3 protein. This table has approximately 150,000 distinct CDR3 sequences, about 19% appearing once. This chain connects TRBV12-3 or TRBV12-4 to TRBJ2-3; D not resolved. The sample taken for sequencing was PBMCs or a T cell subset sorted from them (not recorded which). The origin of this receptor is an adult woman who had mild COVID-19 (a few samples of this study predate the infection). Cell type and time point are not known. CDR3 residues: CASSTFGSTDTQYF. The CDR3 DNA sequence: TGTGCCAGCAGCACTTTCGGGAGCACAGATACGCAGTATTTT.